This T cell receptor beta chain was captured in a study of cytomegalovirus exposure and HLA in healthy donors (dated by TCRdb to about 2017). Study-level background: According to an earlier analysis of 550 to 750 of the donors, 200 million or so T cells yielded 100 million or so unique TCR beta sequences and approximately 280 Gb of sequence data. About 320 gigabases of sequencing data and 70 million to 100 million unique TCR sequences were included in an early release covering about 620 HLA-typed donors. Of the 300 to 500 genotyped donors, less than 90% were placed in the genetic ancestry cluster associated with self-reported Caucasian donors. The study was designed to test whether signatures of past pathogen exposure could be identified by cataloging public T cell receptors. The T cell repertoires of under 750 subjects were profiled by immunosequencing and related to cytomegalovirus serostatus. Besides the first cohort of 550 to 750 subjects, a separate validation cohort made up of over 95 different subjects was used. High-throughput TCR immunosequencing, statistical association of individual TCRs with disease status, and machine learning were combined to predict cytomegalovirus infection status. A later analysis re-examined previously published TCR beta repertoires from 500 to 700 donors and added high-resolution HLA genotyping to investigate patterns of TCR occurrence. Rather than drawing on any new phenotypic data, the later analysis identified candidate immune exposures from TCR beta sequences and the way those sequences occurred across donors. In an earlier analysis of 500 to 650 of the donors, high-throughput TCR beta sequencing was used to judge whether each TCR beta V gene segment behaved as functional or pseudogenic. Donor age, sex, ethnicity and CMV serostatus were compiled together with the repertoire data. A later genetic analysis took genome-wide SNP genotypes for about 55% of the 666 donors and used that subset as a discovery cohort. Every repertoire in the discovery cohort had been generated on one and the same sequencing platform. HLA typing covered class I and class II loci at four-digit resolution. Typing coverage varied by locus: roughly 629-640 donors for A, B, C, DRB1 and DQB1; under 550 for DQA1; over 600 for DPA1; some 470 for DPB1. Four or five DR-DQ haplotypes were handled as single units for association and clustering because linkage in the cohort was strong. On average, 235,054 unique TCR beta nucleotide sequences were sequenced per donor among 300 to 500 genotyped donors of the cohort, with roughly 18% of those sequences being non-productive.

Libraries were constructed by the immunoSEQ multiplex PCR assay. A mixture of 60 forward primers for TCR Vbeta segments and 13 reverse primers for TCR Jbeta segments was used in the multiplex PCR. The CDR3 region of rearranged TCR beta genes was amplified from genomic DNA with a multiplex PCR assay. On the Illumina HiSeq System, the amplified TCR beta libraries were sequenced as 87-base-pair reads. As for the original processing: A later analysis counted 75 million to 100 million unique TCR beta chains across the 666 repertoires, and some 11 million of these chains were shared by at least two donors. A nearest-neighbor algorithm error-corrected the raw reads and collapsed the reads into unique sequences, merging closely related sequences to remove PCR and sequencing errors. V, D and J gene segments were assigned by aligning CDR3 sequences to IMGT reference sequences. Each retained sequence needed at least a six-nucleotide match to both a V gene segment and a J gene segment. Rearrangements were classified as productive when the CDR3 lacked stop codons and remained in frame with V and J, and all other rearrangements were classified as non-productive. Following IMGT convention, CDR3 was defined as the stretch from the second conserved V-encoded cysteine to the conserved J-encoded phenylalanine. Sequences without an unambiguous match to a single V gene segment were excluded from the earlier analysis of several hundred of the donors. In an earlier analysis of approximately 550 of the donors, V segments were called functional above 56.7% productive rearrangements and were called segregating when the between-donor standard deviation exceeded 5%. A statistical classification framework was built to diagnose cytomegalovirus status from the catalog of TCR beta chain sequences. V and J gene assignment, in a later analysis, came from comparing TCR nucleotide sequences with IMGT/GENE-DB human TR gene sequences. Using the TCRdist pipeline, a later analysis assigned CDR3 sequences along with most-parsimonious VDJ recombination scenarios. A later analysis defined each TCR beta chain by its CDR3 amino acid sequence plus V-gene family, and excluded reads lacking a unique V-gene family. To address suspected cross-contamination and a sequencing artifact, a later analysis removed approximately 590 highly shared, low-generation-probability nucleotide sequences. In a later analysis, a clonal expansion index was calculated for each public chain from normalized within-repertoire ranks of inferred template counts. In a later analysis, generation probabilities were computed using a VDJ recombination model fitted to out-of-frame rearrangements, and the results were checked against IGoR. A later analysis scored TCR-TCR, TCR-HLA and TCR-CMV co-occurrence with hypergeometric tests, applying a repertoire-size bias correction to TCR pairs. A later analysis estimated false discovery rates by permuting HLA or CMV assignments 20 times. In a later analysis, co-occurring TCRs were grouped with DBSCAN, and TCRdist sequence similarity was added when clustering was performed within HLA-allele-positive subsets. Co-occurrence clustering excluded repertoires with fewer than 30,000 or more than 120,000 public chains, plus five with anomalous nucleotide sharing. Here the immuneACCESS table is served through TCRdb, limited to in-frame sequences with V and J called. Missing clones are a known gap in these copies; in checked studies unresolved V genes cover under half, and the rest lacks a known reason. The V and J calls and clone size are taken from that table; D and trimming were inferred from the DNA. In all, the sample holds 80,000 to 100,000 clones, and approximately 70% of those were seen once. The ten top clones hold less than 2.5% of the sample.

Turning to this clone: Its specific antigen is unknown. No clone much larger than this one lies a single base away; base qualities are absent.

The cohort consisted of more than 650 healthy bone marrow donors. All cohort members were sampled while nominally healthy, although unrecorded immune exposures were likely present. The donor tested CMV seronegative, placing the donor among the 300 to 450 seronegative members of the cohort. A peripheral blood sample was provided by each donor, and peripheral blood mononuclear cells were used for TCR beta sequencing. The Qiagen DNeasy Blood Extraction Kit was used to extract genomic DNA from the blood cell samples. The study at large found these results: In a later analysis, HLA-associated TCR beta chains were found to be more clonally expanded and to have lower generation probabilities than equally common non-associated chains. A group of highly shared sequence variants was considered likely to be a technical artifact of the sequencing pipeline. Because some donors lacked HLA typing at each locus, the association tests relied only on the typed subset. In a later analysis, most CMV-associated TCR beta chains were found to appear HLA-restricted, with HLA associations seemingly driven largely by CMV exposure. Correlated functional status among segregating V segments might reflect linkage disequilibrium, but an unknown experimental factor could not be ruled out. Roughly 15 rarely observed V segments, including chromosome 9 orphons, were excluded from the earlier analysis of 550 to 700 of the donors because counts were too low. Cytomegalovirus status was reported to be diagnosed by the classifier with high specificity and sensitivity in both the original and validation cohorts. Only TCR beta chains were sequenced in this cohort, and the absence of alpha or paired-chain data limited detectable features. When HLA alleles, especially DR and DQ, strongly co-occurred, attributing TCR associations to individual alleles was difficult. Most TCR sequences were observed very rarely across donors, whereas some public TCRs were present in many individuals. In a later analysis, several top co-occurrence clusters were reported to appear linked to parvovirus B19, influenza, CMV and Epstein-Barr virus. Presence/absence analyses assumed roughly uniform sequencing depth across donors, an assumption that may not hold. In a later genetic analysis, fewer N-insertions in productive TCRs were reported among donors in an Asian-associated ancestry cluster than the roughly 640-donor mean. A further reported finding was that TCR beta sequences accurately predicted the HLA-A and HLA-B alleles for most subjects in the first cohort. The only immune exposure information available for the cohort was CMV serostatus. The study gave a list of about 150 TCR beta chains associated with cytomegalovirus. A few of the identified cytomegalovirus-associated TCR beta chains were confirmed in vitro to be specific for cytomegalovirus antigens. It was suggested by the authors that the approach could potentially be generalized to other disease states and immunological phenotypes. According to a later analysis, TCR association rates differed among HLA loci, with DRB1 alleles showing the most associated TCRs and HLA-C alleles showing the fewest. Broadly in line with IMGT annotations, most TCR beta V segments showed up in productive rearrangements about 87% or about 30% of the time in an earlier analysis of around 550 of the donors. In a later analysis, some 17,000 TCR beta sequences were associated with specific HLA alleles at a false discovery rate of 0.05. Some IMGT-functional V segments, including TRBV6-2 and TRBV6-3, could not be distinguished by the 87-base-pair reads and were therefore excluded. An association between a missense DCLRE1C variant and V-gene and J-gene trimming of TCR beta chains was found in a later genetic analysis and replicated in an independent cohort.

The CDR3, from cysteine to phenylalanine, totals 17 residues. Only the CDR3 portion is preserved as DNA: 51 bases, with reading frame beginning at the first base. CDR1 and CDR2 are drawn from the germline V gene: SGHRS, YFSETQ. Unmatched junction bases come to 4, with V trimmed by 3 bases and J by 1 base. In this chain, TRBV5-1 is recombined with TRBJ1-6; 10 bases in between match TRBD1. The clonotype was recovered from a man aged 45-65 years in good health and CMV-seronegative. Sequencing used PBMCs. In nucleotide form, the sequence is TGCGCCAGCAGCTCCACGGGACAGGGGTCCTATAATTCACCCCTCCACTTT. It encodes CASSSTGQGSYNSPLHF.